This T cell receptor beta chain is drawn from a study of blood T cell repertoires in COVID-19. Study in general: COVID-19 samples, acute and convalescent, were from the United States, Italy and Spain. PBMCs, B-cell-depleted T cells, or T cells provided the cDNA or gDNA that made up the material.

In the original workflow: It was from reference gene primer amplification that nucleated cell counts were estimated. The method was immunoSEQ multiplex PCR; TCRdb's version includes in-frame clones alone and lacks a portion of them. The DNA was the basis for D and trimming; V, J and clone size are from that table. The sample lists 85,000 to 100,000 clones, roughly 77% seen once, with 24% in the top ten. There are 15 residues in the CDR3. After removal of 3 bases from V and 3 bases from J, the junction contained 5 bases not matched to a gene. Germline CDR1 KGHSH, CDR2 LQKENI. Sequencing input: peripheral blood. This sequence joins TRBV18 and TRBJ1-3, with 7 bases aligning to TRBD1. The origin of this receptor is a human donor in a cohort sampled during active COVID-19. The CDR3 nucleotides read TGTGCCAGCTCACCTGGACAGGAGGTTGGAAACACCATATATTTT. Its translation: CASSPGQEVGNTIYF.